This TCR beta chain was profiled in a study of blood T cell repertoires in COVID-19. Across the study: The cDNA or gDNA used as material had been derived from T cells, B-cell-depleted T cells, or PBMCs.

Original analysis: Quantification of nucleated cells was approximated via reference gene primer amplification. The method was immunoSEQ multiplex PCR; TCRdb's version includes in-frame clones alone and lacks a portion of them. The V and J calls and clone size are taken from that table; D and trimming were inferred from the DNA. The sample includes approximately 360,000 clones, roughly 90% of them seen just once. Recruits, aged about 18 to 95 years, lived in 20 to 30 US areas. Trimming removed 3 bases from V and 4 bases from J, with 7 bases in between. The CDR3 extends over 12 amino acids. The germline gives CDR1 MNHNS, CDR2 SASEGT.

The TCR comes from a woman aged 25 to 39 with acute COVID-19. Sequenced material: PBMCs or T cells enriched from blood (not recorded which). V usage is TRBV6-1 and J usage is TRBJ2-7; D gene ambiguous. This CDR3 reads CASSDHGYEQYF. CDR3 coding DNA: TGTGCCAGCAGTGATCACGGGTACGAGCAGTACTTC.